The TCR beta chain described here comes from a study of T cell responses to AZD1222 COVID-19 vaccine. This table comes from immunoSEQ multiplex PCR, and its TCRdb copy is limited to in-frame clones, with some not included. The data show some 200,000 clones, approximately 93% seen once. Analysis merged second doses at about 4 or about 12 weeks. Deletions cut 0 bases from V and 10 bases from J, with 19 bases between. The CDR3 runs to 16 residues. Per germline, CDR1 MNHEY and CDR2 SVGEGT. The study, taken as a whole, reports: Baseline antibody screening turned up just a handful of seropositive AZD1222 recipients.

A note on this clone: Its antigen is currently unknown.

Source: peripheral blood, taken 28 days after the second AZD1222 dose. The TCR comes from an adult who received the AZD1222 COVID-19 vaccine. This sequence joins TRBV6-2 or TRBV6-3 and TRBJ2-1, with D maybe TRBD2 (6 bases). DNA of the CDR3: TGTGCCAGCAGTTACTCGCGGGACTGGGCCGGCGGGGAGCAGTTCTTC. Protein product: CASSYSRDWAGGEQFF.